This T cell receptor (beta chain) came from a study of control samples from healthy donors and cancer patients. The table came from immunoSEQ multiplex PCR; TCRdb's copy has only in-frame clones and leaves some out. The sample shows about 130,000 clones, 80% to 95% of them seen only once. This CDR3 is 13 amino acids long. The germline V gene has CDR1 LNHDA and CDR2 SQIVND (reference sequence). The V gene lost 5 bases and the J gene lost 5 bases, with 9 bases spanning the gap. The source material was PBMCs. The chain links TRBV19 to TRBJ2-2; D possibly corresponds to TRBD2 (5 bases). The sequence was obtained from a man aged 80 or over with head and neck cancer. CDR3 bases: TGTGCCAGTAGTCGCCGGGGTACCGGGGAGCTGTTTTTT. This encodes CASSRRGTGELFF. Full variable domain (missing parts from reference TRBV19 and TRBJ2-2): DGGITQSPKYLFRKEGQNVTLSCEQNLNHDAMYWYRQDPGQGLRLIYYSQIVNDFQKGDIAEGYSVSREKKESFPLTVTSAQKNPTAFYLCASSRRGTGELFFGEGSRLTVL.